The T cell receptor delta chain described here comes from a study of gamma-delta chains in newborns, infants, children. Study-wide context: Innate gammadelta T cells reportedly expand polyclonally right after birth, driven by microbial exposure, per the title.

The CDR3 has 19 amino acids. Germline CDR1 GEAIGNYY, CDR2 EKD. TCRdb repeated clone calling on the reads with CATT. Of approximately 12,000 delta-chain clones listed, around 8.8% are singletons. As regards this clone: Being one base from a much bigger clone, this may be a read error. This CDR3 is also generated by other DNA sequences in the sample.

V gene TRDV2 combines with J gene TRDJ3, with 11 bases fitting TRDD3. The source is a child who was a newborn, infant or young child, either healthy, febrile or measles-vaccinated (not recorded which). Sequences were obtained from blood. CDR3 region: CACDTVLGDSSWDTRQMFF. Here the CDR3 DNA reads TGTGCCTGTGACACCGTACTGGGGGATAGCTCCTGGGACACCCGACAGATGTTTTTT.